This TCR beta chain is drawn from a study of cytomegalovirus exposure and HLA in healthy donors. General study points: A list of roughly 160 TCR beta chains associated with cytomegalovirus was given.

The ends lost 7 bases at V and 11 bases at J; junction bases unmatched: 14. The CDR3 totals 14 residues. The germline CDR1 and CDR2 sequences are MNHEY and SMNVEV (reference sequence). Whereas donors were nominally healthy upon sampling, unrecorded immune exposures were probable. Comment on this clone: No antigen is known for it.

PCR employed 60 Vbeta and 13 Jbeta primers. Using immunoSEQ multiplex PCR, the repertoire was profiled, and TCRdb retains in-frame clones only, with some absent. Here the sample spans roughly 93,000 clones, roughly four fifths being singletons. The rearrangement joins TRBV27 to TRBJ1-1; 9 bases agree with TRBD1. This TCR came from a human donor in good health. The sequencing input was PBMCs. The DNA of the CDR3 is TGTGCCAGCACCTCCTATACCGGGACAGGGTCGGCTTTCTTT. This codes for CASTSYTGTGSAFF.